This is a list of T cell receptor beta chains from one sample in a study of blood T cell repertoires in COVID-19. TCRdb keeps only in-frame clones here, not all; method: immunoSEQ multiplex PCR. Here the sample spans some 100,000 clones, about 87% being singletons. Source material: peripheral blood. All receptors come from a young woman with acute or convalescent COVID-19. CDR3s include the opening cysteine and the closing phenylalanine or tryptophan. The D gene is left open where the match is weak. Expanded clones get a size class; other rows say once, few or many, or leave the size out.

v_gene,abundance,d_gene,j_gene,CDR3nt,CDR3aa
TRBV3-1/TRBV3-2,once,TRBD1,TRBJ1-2,TGTGCCAGCAGCCACCGGACAGGGGATGGCTACACCTTC,CASSHRTGDGYTF
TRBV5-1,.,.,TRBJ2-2,TGCGCCAGCAAGCAGGCAGCATGGAACACCGGGGAGCTGTTTTTT,CASKQAAWNTGELFF
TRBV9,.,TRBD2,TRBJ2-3,TGTGCCAGCAGCGTAGGGCTAGCGGGGGAACCCACAGATACGCAGTATTTT,CASSVGLAGEPTDTQYF
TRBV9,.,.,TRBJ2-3,TGTGCCAGCAGCTACGAAACATCAAGCACAGATACGCAGTATTTT,CASSYETSSTDTQYF
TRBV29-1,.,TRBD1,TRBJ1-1,TGCAGCGTTCCAGGGGAGTGGGGGACAGGGGGTAGAACTGAAGCTTTCTTT,CSVPGEWGTGGRTEAFF
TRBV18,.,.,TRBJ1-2,TGTGCCAGCTCACCACCCGGGACACTAATCTATGGCTACACCTTC,CASSPPGTLIYGYTF
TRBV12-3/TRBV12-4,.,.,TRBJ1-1,TGTGCCAGCAGCCCGAGAAGAAACACTGAAGCTTTCTTT,CASSPRRNTEAFF
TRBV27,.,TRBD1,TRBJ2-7,TGTGCCAGCTTTCCTCTCCCAATCCCGACAGGGCGGTCCTCCGAGCAGTACTTC,CASFPLPIPTGRSSEQYF
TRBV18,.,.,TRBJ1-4,TGTGCCAGCTCACCGAGGGAGACCTTTGGTGAAAAACTGTTTTTT,CASSPRETFGEKLFF
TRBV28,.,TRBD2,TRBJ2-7,TGTGCCAGCAGTTCGGGACTAGCGCATCCAAAGCGGTACTTC,CASSSGLAHPKRYF
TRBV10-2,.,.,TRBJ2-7,TGCGCCAGCAGAGAGGGGGGCCTCTCCTACGAGCAGTACTTC,CASREGGLSYEQYF
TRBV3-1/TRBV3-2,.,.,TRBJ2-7,TGTGCCAGCAGCCAGGGGGCAGGGACCCGGGAGCAGTACTTC,CASSQGAGTREQYF
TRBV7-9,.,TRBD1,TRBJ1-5,TGTGCCAGCAGCTTAGGACAGGGTACTCAGCCCCAGCATTTT,CASSLGQGTQPQHF
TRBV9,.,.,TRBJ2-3,TGTGCCAGCAGCGTAGTCCCAGGGCAGGCAGATACGCAGTATTTT,CASSVVPGQADTQYF
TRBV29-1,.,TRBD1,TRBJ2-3,TGCAGCGTTGAAGGAACAGGGGGCATTCAAGATACGCAGTATTTT,CSVEGTGGIQDTQYF
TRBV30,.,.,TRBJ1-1,TGTGCCTGGAGTGTTCAGATGAACACTGAAGCTTTCTTT,CAWSVQMNTEAFF
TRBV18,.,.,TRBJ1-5,TGTGCCAGCTCACCAGGGGGCGATCAGCCCCAGCATTTT,CASSPGGDQPQHF
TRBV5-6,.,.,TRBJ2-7,TGTGCCAGCAGCTTGAAGACTCGGTCGGCCCTTTACGAGCAGTACTTC,CASSLKTRSALYEQYF
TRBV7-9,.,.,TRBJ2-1,TGTGCCAGCAGCTTCCAGAGAGCGGACAATGAGCAGTTCTTC,CASSFQRADNEQFF
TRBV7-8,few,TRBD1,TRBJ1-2,TGTGCCAGCAGTGAAACCACAGGGGATCGCGGCTACACCTTC,CASSETTGDRGYTF
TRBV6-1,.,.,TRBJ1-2,TGTGCCAGCAGTGAAGGTCGGGGGGGTCCTAACTATGGCTACACCTTC,CASSEGRGGPNYGYTF
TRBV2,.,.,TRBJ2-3,TGTGCCAGCAGTGTAGCCCGGACACCAGGCGGGTATTTT,CASSVARTPGGYF
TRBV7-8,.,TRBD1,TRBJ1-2,TGTGCCAGCAGCTCGCTACCCGGGGACAGGGTATACTATGGCTACACCTTC,CASSSLPGDRVYYGYTF